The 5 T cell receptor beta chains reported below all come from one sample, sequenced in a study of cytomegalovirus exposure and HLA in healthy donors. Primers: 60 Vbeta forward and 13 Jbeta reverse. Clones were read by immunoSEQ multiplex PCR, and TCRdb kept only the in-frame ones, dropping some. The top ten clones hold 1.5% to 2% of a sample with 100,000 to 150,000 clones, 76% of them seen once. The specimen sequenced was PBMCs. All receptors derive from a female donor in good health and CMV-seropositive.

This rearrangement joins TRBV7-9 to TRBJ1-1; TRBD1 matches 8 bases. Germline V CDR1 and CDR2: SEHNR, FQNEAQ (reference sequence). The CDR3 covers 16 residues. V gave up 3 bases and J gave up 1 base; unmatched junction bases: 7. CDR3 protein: CASSFTGGVGNTEAFF. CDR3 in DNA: TGTGCCAGCAGCTTCACAGGGGGGGTGGGGAACACTGAAGCTTTCTTT.

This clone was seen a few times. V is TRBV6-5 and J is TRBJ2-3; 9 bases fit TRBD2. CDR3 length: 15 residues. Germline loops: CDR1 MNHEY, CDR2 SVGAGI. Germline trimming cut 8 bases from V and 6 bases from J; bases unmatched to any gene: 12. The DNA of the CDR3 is TGTGCCAGCCGCCTCCGCGGGGGGGCATCGGATACGCAGTATTTT. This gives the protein CASRLRGGASDTQYF.

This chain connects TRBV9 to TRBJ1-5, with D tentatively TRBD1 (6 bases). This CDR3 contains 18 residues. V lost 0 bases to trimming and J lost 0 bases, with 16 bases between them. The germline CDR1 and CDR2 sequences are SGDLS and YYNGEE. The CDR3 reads CASSVVGGRQDSNQPQHF. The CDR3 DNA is TGTGCCAGCAGCGTAGTGGGGGGGCGGCAGGATAGCAATCAGCCCCAGCATTTT.

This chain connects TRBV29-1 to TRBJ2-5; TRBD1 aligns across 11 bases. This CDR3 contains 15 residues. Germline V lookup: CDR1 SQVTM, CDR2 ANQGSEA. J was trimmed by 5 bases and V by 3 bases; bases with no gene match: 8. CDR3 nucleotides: TGCAGCGTTGAGTCGGACAGGGGGCCGATGGAGACCCAGTACTTC. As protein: CSVESDRGPMETQYF.

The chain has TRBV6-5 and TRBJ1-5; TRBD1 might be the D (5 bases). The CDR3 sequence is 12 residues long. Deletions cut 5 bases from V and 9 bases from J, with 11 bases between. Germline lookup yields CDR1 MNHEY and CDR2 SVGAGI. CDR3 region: CASSPRRGPQHF. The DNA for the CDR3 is TGTGCCAGCAGTCCACGAAGGGGGCCCCAGCATTTT.